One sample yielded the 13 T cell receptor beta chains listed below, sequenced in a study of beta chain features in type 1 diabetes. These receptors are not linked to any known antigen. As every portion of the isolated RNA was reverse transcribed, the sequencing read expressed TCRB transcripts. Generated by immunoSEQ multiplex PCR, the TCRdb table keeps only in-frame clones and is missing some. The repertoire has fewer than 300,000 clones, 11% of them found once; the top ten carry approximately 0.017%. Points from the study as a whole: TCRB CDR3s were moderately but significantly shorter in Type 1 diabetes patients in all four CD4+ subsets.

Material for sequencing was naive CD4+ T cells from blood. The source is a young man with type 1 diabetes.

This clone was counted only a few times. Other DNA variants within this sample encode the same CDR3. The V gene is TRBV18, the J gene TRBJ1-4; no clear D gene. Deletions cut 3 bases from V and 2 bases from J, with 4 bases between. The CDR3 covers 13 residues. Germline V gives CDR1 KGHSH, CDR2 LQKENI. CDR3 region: CASSPGTNEKLFF. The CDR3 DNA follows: TGTGCCAGCTCACCGGGCACTAATGAAAAACTGTTTTTT.

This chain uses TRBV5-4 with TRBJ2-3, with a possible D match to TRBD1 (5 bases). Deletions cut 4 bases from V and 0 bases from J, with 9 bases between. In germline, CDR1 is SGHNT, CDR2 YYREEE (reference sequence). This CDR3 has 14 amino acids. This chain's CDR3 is CASSLGVSTDTQYF. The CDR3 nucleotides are TGTGCCAGCAGCCTAGGGGTTAGCACAGATACGCAGTATTTT.

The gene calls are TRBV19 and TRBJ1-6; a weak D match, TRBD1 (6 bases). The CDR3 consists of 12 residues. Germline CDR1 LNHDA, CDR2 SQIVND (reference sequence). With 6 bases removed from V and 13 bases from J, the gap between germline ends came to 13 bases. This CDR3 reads CASSPWGGPLHF. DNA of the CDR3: TGTGCCAGTAGCCCCTGGGGGGGCCCCCTCCACTTT.

CDR3 loop: CAIMAGEGDTQYF. The CDR3 bases are TGTGCCATCATGGCAGGGGAGGGGGATACGCAGTATTTT. This chain joins TRBV10-3 and TRBJ2-3; D may be TRBD2 (7 bases). Germline V CDR1 and CDR2: ENHRY, SYGVKD. This CDR3 comprises 13 residues. V was pared by 7 bases and J by 6 bases, with 14 bases between.

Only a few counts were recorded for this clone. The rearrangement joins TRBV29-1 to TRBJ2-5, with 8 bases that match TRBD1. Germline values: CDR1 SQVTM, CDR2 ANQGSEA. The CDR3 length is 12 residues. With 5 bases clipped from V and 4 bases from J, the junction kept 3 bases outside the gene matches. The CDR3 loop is CSVQTGAETQYF. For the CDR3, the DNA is TGCAGCGTTCAGACAGGGGCAGAGACCCAGTACTTC.

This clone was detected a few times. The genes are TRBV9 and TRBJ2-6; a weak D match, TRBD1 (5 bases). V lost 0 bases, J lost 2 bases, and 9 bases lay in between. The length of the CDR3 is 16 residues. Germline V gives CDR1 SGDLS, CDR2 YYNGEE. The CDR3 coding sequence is TGTGCCAGCAGCGTAGAAGGGGCGGCTGGGGCCAACGTCCTGACTTTC. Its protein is CASSVEGAAGANVLTF.

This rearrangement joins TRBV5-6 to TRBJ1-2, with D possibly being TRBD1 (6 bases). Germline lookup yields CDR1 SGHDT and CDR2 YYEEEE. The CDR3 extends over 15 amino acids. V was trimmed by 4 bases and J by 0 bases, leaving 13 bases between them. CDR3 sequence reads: CASSLGTPTNYGYTF. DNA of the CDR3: TGTGCCAGCAGCCTGGGGACACCGACTAACTATGGCTACACCTTC.

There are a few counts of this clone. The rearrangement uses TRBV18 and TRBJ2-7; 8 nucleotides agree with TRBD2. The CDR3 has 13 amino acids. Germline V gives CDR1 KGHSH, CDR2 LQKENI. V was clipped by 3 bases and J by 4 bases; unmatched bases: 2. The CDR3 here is CASSPGLVYEQYF. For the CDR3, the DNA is TGTGCCAGCTCACCGGGACTAGTGTACGAGCAGTACTTC.

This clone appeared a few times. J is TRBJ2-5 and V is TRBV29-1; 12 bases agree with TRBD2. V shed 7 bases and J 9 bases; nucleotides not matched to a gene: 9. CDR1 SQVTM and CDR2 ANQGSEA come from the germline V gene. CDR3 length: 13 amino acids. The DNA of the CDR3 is TGCAGCGCTAGCGGGGGGGCCCAGGAGGCCCAGTACTTC. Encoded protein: CSASGGAQEAQYF. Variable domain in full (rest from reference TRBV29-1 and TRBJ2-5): SAVISQKPSRDICQRGTSLTIQCQVDSQVTMMFWYRQQPGQSLTLIATANQGSEATYESGFVIDKFPISRPNLTFSTLTVSNMSPEDSSIYLCSASGGAQEAQYFGPGTRLLVL.

The CDR3 here is CASKSTGASYEQYF. DNA for the CDR3: TGTGCCAGCAAGTCGACAGGGGCCTCCTACGAGCAGTACTTC. This chain links TRBV14 with TRBJ2-7, with 8 bases identical to TRBD1. The CDR3 consists of 14 residues. V shed 7 bases and J 0 bases; nucleotides not matched to a gene: 5. CDR1 is SGHDN and CDR2 is FVKESK in the germline V gene.

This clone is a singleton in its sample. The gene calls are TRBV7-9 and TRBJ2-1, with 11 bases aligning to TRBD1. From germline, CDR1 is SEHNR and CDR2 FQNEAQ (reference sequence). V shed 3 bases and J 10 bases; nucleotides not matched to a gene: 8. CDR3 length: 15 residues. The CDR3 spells CASSFGQGALGEQFF. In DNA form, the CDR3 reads TGTGCCAGCAGCTTCGGACAGGGGGCTTTAGGGGAGCAGTTCTTC. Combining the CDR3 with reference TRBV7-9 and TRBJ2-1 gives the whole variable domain DTGVSQNPRHKITKRGQNVTFRCDPISEHNRLYWYRQTLGQGPEFLTYFQNEAQLEKSRLLSDRFSAERPKGSFSTLEIQRTEQGDSAMYLCASSFGQGALGEQFFGPGTRLTVL.

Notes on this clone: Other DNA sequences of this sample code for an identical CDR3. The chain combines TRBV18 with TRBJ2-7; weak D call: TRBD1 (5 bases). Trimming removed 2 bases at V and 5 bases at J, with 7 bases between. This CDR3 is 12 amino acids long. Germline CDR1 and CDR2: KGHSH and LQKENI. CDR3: CASSPAGHEQYF. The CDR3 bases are TGTGCCAGCTCACCAGCAGGGCACGAGCAGTACTTC.

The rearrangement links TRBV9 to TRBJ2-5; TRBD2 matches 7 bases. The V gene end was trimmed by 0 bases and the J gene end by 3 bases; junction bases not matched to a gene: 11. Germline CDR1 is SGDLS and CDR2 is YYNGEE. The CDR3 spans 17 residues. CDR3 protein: CASSVGPWRAGEETQYF. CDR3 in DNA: TGTGCCAGCAGCGTAGGACCCTGGCGGGCGGGGGAAGAGACCCAGTACTTC.